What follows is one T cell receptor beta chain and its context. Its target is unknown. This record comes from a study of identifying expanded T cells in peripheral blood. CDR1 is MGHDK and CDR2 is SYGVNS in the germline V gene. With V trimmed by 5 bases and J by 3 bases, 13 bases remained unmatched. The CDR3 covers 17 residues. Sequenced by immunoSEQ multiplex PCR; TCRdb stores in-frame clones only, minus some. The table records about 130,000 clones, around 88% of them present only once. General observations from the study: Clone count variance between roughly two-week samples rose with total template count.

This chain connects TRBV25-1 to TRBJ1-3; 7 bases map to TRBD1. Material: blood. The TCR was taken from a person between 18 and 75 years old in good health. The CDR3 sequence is CASSRRGPGEGGNTIYF. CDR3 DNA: TGTGCCAGCAGTAGGAGGGGGCCAGGGGAAGGTGGAAACACCATATATTTT.